This T cell receptor (beta chain) came from a study of cytotoxic CD8 clonotypes in ibrutinib-treated CLL. In the study overall: The cohort had over ten relapsed/refractory and some 14 treatment-naive patients, fewer than 18 IGHV unmutated.

Germline CDR1 is LNHDA and CDR2 is SQIVND (reference sequence). V shed 10 bases and J shed 0 bases, with 6 bases lying between them. The length of the CDR3 is 11 residues. Study findings and constraints: Under treatment, the uncommon public clonotypes either contracted or remained stable. Clonality increased with ibrutinib response but returned toward baseline at progression.

Data came from immunoSEQ multiplex PCR; TCRdb stores just in-frame clones and leaves some out. The data show some 120,000 clones, 80% to 90% seen once. A note on this clone: Its target is not known.

The rearrangement links TRBV19 to TRBJ2-5; D call uncertain. The sequence was obtained from a human donor with chronic lymphocytic leukemia. This material consisted of PBMCs, taken after 24 months of ibrutinib treatment. The CDR3 coding sequence is TGTGCCACCTCTTACCAAGAGACCCAGTACTTC. Its protein product is CATSYQETQYF.